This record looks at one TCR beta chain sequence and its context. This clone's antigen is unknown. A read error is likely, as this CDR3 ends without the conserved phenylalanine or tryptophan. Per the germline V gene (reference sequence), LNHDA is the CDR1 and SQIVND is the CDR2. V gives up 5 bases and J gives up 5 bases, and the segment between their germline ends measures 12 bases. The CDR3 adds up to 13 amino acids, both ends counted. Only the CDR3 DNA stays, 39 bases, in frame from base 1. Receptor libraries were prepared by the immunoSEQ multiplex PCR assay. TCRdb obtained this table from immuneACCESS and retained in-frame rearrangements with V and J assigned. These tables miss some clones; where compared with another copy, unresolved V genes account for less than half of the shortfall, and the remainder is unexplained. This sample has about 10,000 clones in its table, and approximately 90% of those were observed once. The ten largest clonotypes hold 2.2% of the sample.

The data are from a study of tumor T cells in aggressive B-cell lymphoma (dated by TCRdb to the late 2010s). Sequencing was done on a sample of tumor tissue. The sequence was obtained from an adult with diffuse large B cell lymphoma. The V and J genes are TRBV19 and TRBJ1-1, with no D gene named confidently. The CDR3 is CASSRGVRTEAFL. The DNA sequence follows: TGTGCCAGTAGTCGCGGGGTGAGGACTGAAGCTTTCCTT.